This TCR beta chain was sequenced in a study of TIL therapy for anti-PD-1-resistant metastatic lung cancer. Time point noted: pre-treatment sample, taken before nivolumab and TIL therapy. Most excised metastases sampled were pleural nodules or supraclavicular lymph nodes. Sequencing used immunoSEQ v3. Clones were sequenced by immunoSEQ multiplex PCR, and TCRdb holds only the in-frame ones, with some missing. The repertoire includes tens of thousands of clones, less than 85% of them detected once, and roughly 6% sits in the top ten. About this clone itself: Its antigen remains unidentified.

Findings of the study overall: This highly selected cohort may not generalize to typical lung cancer patients.

Germline lookup yields CDR1 SNHLY and CDR2 FYNNEI. Trimming removed 3 bases at V and 8 bases at J, with 10 bases between. The CDR3 sequence is 12 residues long. The receptor comes from a person between 25 and 80 years old with non-small cell lung cancer. This specimen was tumor tissue, taken at baseline. The chain joins TRBV2 to TRBJ1-2; no definite D call. CDR3 bases: TGTGCCAGCAGTGAGGGAAGTGGAGGCTACACCTTC. Translating it yields CASSEGSGGYTF. Using reference TRBV2 and TRBJ1-2 for the parts outside the CDR3, the full variable domain is EPEVTQTPSHQVTQMGQEVILRCVPISNHLYFYWYRQILGQKVEFLVSFYNNEISEKSEIFDDQFSVERPDGSNFTLKIRSTKLEDSAMYFCASSEGSGGYTFGSGTRLTVV.